This T cell receptor (beta chain) was captured in a study of T-cell memory formation after mild COVID-19. The CDR3 is 13 residues long. V dropped 0 bases and J dropped 6 bases, with 6 bases sitting between them. Germline V gene data show CDR1 as MNHEY and CDR2 as SVGAGI. This clonotype turned up a few times. MiXCR, run by TCRdb on the 5' RACE reads, gives a single entry per CDR3 protein. The table records about 170,000 distinct CDR3 sequences, 10% to 15% of them present only once. Input material: PBMCs or a T cell subset sorted from them (not recorded which). J is TRBJ1-5 and V is TRBV6-5; the D is unclear. The TCR was taken from a young man who had mild COVID-19 (a few samples of this study predate the infection). Cell type and time point are not known. The DNA for the CDR3 is TGTGCCAGCAGTTACTCCTTCGGTCAGCCCCAGCATTTT. Residues: CASSYSFGQPQHF.